This T cell receptor (beta chain) was recorded in a study of cytomegalovirus exposure and HLA in healthy donors. Here immunoSEQ multiplex PCR was the method, and the copy in TCRdb shows in-frame clones only, minus some. Altogether approximately 71,000 clones are present, roughly nine tenths being singletons, with the ten largest covering just over 3%. V dropped 7 bases and J dropped 5 bases, with 11 bases sitting between them. The CDR3 totals 12 residues. Germline CDR1 SNHLY, CDR2 FYNNEI. The chain links TRBV2 to TRBJ2-5, with D tentatively TRBD1 (6 bases). The sequenced material came from PBMCs. The TCR sequence derives from a man aged 18 to 29 in good health and CMV-seronegative. The CDR3 nucleotides are TGTGCCAGCAACTGGGGGCCGGAGACCCAGTACTTC. Translation gives CASNWGPETQYF. The entire variable domain, with the rest obtained from reference TRBV2 and TRBJ2-5, is as follows: EPEVTQTPSHQVTQMGQEVILRCVPISNHLYFYWYRQILGQKVEFLVSFYNNEISEKSEIFDDQFSVERPDGSNFTLKIRSTKLEDSAMYFCASNWGPETQYFGPGTRLLVL.